One and the same sample provided the 11 T cell receptor beta chains below, sequenced in a study. MiXCR, run by TCRdb on the 5' RACE reads, gives a single entry per CDR3 protein. The sample lists 30,000 to 40,000 distinct CDR3 sequences, about a quarter occurring once. Input material: naive CD4+ T cells sorted from a lymph node. The subset here: naive CD4+ T cells, CD4+CD45RA+CD25-. These receptors originate from a female donor with breast cancer.

The chain carries TRBV6-1 and TRBJ2-3; 8 bases are a match to TRBD2. V gave up 4 bases and J gave up 7 bases; unmatched junction bases: 7. The germline gives CDR1 MNHNS, CDR2 SASEGT. CDR3 length: 14 residues. DNA of the CDR3: TGTGCCAGCAGTGCCAGGACTAGCACCAATACGCAGTATTTT. Amino acids: CASSARTSTNTQYF.

The chain is built from TRBV5-1 and TRBJ1-6, with 9 bases that match TRBD1. The J segment lost 4 bases and the V segment lost 0 bases, leaving 2 bases of the junction unmatched. This CDR3 is built from 16 residues. Looked up from germline, CDR1 is SGHRS and CDR2 is YFSETQ. CDR3 sequence (DNA): TGCGCCAGCAGCTTGGCGGACAGGGGTTATAATTCACCCCTCCACTTT. This translates into CASSLADRGYNSPLHF.

As concerns this clonotype: Being one base from a much bigger clone, this may be a read error. J is TRBJ2-2 and V is TRBV5-1, with D tentatively TRBD2 (6 bases). Germline lookup yields CDR1 SGHRS and CDR2 YFSETQ. The CDR3 runs to 15 residues. DNA of the CDR3: TGCGCCAGCAGCTTGGCTAGGGGCAACACCGGGGGGCTGTTTTTT. Translating gives CASSLARGNTGGLFF. The full variable domain, in which reference TRBV5-1 and TRBJ2-2 provide the parts outside the CDR3, is KAGVTQTPRYLIKTRGQQVTLSCSPISGHRSVSWYQQTPGQGLQFLFEYFSETQRNKGNFPGRFSGRQFSNSRSEMNVSTLELGDSALYLCASSLARGNTGGLFFGEGSRLTVL.

Relative to its sample, this clonotype is medium-sized. The chain employs TRBV28 and TRBJ1-2, with D possibly TRBD1 on 6 matching bases. V was trimmed by 7 bases and J by 8 bases, leaving 20 bases between them. CDR1 and CDR2 (germline): MDHEN, SYDVKM. The CDR3 totals 14 residues. In DNA, the CDR3 is TGTGCCAGCAACCCACTCTTGGGGGCTGGAGGCTACACCTTC. Its protein product is CASNPLLGAGGYTF.

This chain connects TRBV3-1 to TRBJ1-6, with a weak D call TRBD1 (6 bases). The CDR3 is 12 residues long. Trimming cost V 7 bases and J 10 bases, with 11 bases left between them. Germline V gives CDR1 LGHDT, CDR2 YNNKEL (reference sequence). DNA for the CDR3: TGTGCCAGCACAACAGGGAACTCACCCCTCCACTTT. Its translation is CASTTGNSPLHF. Using reference TRBV3-1 and TRBJ1-6 for the parts outside the CDR3, the full variable domain is DTAVSQTPKYLVTQMGNDKSIKCEQNLGHDTMYWYKQDSKKFLKIMFSYNNKELIINETVPNRFSPKSPDKAHLNLHINSLELGDSAVYFCASTTGNSPLHFGNGTRLTVT.

This clonotype was seen a few times. The chain is built from TRBV7-2 and TRBJ2-1, with 9 nucleotides matching TRBD1. CDR1 is SGHTA, CDR2 FQGNSA, per germline. The junction had 12 bases not matched to a gene; V was cut back by 10 bases and J by 11 bases. CDR3 size: 13 residues. CDR3 sequence: CATFGQGRNKQFF. DNA for the CDR3: TGTGCCACCTTCGGACAGGGGCGTAATAAGCAGTTCTTC.

This clonotype is deemed medium-sized. This chain links TRBV27 with TRBJ2-7; 12 bases agree with TRBD2. In germline, CDR1 is MNHEY, CDR2 SMNVEV (reference sequence). There are 14 residues in the CDR3. Germline trimming cut 7 bases from V and 5 bases from J; bases unmatched to any gene: 6. The CDR3 DNA follows: TGTGCCAGCACCCAGACTAGCGGGAGCCACGAGCAGTACTTC. It encodes CASTQTSGSHEQYF.

V and J are TRBV27 and TRBJ1-2; possible D gene TRBD1, 6 bases. Germline assignment: CDR1 MNHEY and CDR2 SMNVEV (reference sequence). Trimming shortened V by 5 bases and J by 3 bases, and 16 bases separated the two germline ends. This CDR3 region has 15 residues. The CDR3 reads CASSPLDRNYYGYTF. The CDR3 region has the DNA TGTGCCAGCAGTCCCCTCGACAGGAACTACTATGGCTACACCTTC.

Only a few counts were recorded for this clonotype. A much more abundant neighbour one base away suggests this may be a read error. J is TRBJ1-1 and V is TRBV7-8, with TRBD1 matching 9 bases. Germline lookup yields CDR1 SGHVS and CDR2 FQNEAQ. J was trimmed by 5 bases and V by 4 bases; bases with no gene match: 5. The CDR3 spans 14 residues. This CDR3 is CASSYSTGGTEAFF. CDR3 nucleotides: TGTGCCAGCAGCTATTCGACAGGGGGAACTGAAGCTTTCTTT. Full variable domain (remainder filled in from reference TRBV7-8 and TRBJ1-1): GAGVSQSPRYKVAKRGQDVALRCDPISGHVSLFWYQQALGQGPEFLTYFQNEAQLDKSGLPSDRFFAERPEGSVSTLKIQRTQQEDSAVYLCASSYSTGGTEAFFGQGTRLTVV.

This clonotype was observed a single time. This chain uses TRBV20-1 with TRBJ2-2; D might be TRBD2 (6 bases). CDR1 DFQATT and CDR2 SNEGSKA come from the germline V gene (reference sequence). The CDR3 has 17 amino acids. Trimming removed 5 bases from V and 3 bases from J, with 22 bases in between. This CDR3 reads CSARLRLTGEYTGELFF. CDR3 coding DNA: TGCAGTGCTCGGCTTAGATTAACGGGGGAGTACACCGGGGAGCTGTTTTTT.

By frequency in the sample, this clonotype is medium-sized. The rearrangement joins TRBV7-8 to TRBJ1-1; possible D gene TRBD1, 5 bases. V gave up 6 bases and J gave up 0 bases, with 23 bases separating them. Per the germline V gene, CDR1 is SGHVS and CDR2 is FQNEAQ. This CDR3 contains 18 residues. CDR3 nucleotide sequence: TGTGCCAGCAGTCTCCTGGGGGACCGGGGCCCCATGAACACTGAAGCTTTCTTT. Amino acid sequence: CASSLLGDRGPMNTEAFF. The full variable domain, rest sourced from reference TRBV7-8 and TRBJ1-1, is GAGVSQSPRYKVAKRGQDVALRCDPISGHVSLFWYQQALGQGPEFLTYFQNEAQLDKSGLPSDRFFAERPEGSVSTLKIQRTQQEDSAVYLCASSLLGDRGPMNTEAFFGQGTRLTVV.